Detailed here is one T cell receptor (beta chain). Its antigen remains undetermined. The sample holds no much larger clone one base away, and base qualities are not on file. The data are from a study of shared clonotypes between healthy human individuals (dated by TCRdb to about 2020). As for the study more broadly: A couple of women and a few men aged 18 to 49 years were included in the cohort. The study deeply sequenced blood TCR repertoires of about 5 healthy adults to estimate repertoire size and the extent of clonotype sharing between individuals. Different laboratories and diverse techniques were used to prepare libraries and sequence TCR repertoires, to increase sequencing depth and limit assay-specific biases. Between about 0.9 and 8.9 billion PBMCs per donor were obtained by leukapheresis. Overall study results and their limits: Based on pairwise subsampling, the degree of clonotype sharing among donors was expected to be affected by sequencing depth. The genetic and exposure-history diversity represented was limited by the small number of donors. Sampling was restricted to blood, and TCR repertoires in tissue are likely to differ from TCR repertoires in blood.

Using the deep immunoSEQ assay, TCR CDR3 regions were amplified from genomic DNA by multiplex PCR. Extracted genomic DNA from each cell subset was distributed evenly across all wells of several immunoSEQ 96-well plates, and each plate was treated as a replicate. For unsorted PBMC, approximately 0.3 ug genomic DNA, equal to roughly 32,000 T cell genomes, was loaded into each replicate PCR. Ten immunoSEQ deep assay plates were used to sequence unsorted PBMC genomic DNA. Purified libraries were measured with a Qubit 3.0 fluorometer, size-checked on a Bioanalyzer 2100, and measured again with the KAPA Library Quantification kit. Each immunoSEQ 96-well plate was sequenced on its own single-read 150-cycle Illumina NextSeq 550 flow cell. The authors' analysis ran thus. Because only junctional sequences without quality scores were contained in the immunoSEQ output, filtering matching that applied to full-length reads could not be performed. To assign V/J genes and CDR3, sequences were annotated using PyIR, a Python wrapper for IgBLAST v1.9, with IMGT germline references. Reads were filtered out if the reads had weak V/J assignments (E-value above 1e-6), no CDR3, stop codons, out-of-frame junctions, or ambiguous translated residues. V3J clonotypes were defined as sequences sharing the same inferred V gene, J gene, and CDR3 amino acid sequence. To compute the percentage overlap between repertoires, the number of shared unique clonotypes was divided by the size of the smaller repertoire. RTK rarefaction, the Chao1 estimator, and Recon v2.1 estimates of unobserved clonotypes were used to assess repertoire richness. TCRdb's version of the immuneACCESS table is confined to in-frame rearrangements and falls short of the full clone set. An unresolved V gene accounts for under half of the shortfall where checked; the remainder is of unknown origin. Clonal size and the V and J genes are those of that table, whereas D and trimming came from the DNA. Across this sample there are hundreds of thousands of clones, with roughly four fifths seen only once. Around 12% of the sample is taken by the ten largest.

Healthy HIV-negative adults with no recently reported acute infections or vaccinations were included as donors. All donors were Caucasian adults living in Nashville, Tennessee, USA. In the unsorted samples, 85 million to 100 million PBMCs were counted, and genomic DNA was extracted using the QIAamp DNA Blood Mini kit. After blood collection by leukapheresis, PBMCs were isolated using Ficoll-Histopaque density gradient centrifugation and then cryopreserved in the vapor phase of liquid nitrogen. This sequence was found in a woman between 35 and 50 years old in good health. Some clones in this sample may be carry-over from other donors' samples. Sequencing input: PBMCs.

The CDR3 is CASSSAPRGGELFF. Here is the DNA: TGTGCCAGCAGTTCCGCACCACGGGGGGGGGAGCTGTTTTTT. The rearranged segments are TRBV27 and TRBJ2-2, with a weak D call of TRBD2 (6 bases match). CDR1 and CDR2 are drawn from the germline V gene (reference sequence): MNHEY, SMNVEV. Trimming removed 4 bases from V and 8 bases from J, leaving 14 bases between the germline ends. Including the terminal cysteine and phenylalanine, the CDR3 comprises 14 residues. The CDR3 DNA has 42 bases and is translated from base 1.